This T cell receptor (beta chain) is from a study of T cell responses to AZD1222 COVID-19 vaccine. Regarding this clone: Its specificity is unknown.

Study-wide points: Among those given AZD1222, only six were seropositive at baseline. Repertoire collection took place solely once the T cell response had peaked. After two AZD1222 doses, spike-specific TCR breadth and depth rose versus day 0.

From germline, CDR1 is SGHDN and CDR2 FVKESK. The germline V and J ends were trimmed by 8 bases and 0 bases, with 11 bases remaining between them. The CDR3 consists of 15 residues. The table came from immunoSEQ multiplex PCR; TCRdb's copy has only in-frame clones and leaves some out. The repertoire holds fewer than 130,000 clones, with approximately 94% as singletons. The specimen comprised peripheral blood, sampled 28 days after the second AZD1222 dose. The gene calls are TRBV14 and TRBJ2-6; TRBD1 or TRBD2 may be the D gene (6 bases each). This TCR was recovered from an adult who received the AZD1222 COVID-19 vaccine. CDR3 amino acids: CASGGLGSGANVLTF. The DNA of the CDR3 is TGTGCCAGCGGGGGGCTAGGCTCTGGGGCCAACGTCCTGACTTTC.